This T cell receptor (beta chain) appears in the sequencing data of a study of T cells expressing NK-cell markers (dated by TCRdb to 2018 to 2021). For the wider study: TCR beta-chain repertoires were profiled in sorted CD3+CD56+NKG2C+, CD3+CD56+NKG2C- and CD3+CD56-NKG2C+ T-cell subsets from several donors. Illumina HiSeq 2000/2500, MiSeq or NextSeq was used to sequence libraries as 2 x 150 bp reads. Among the eight sequenced donors, seven were HCMV-seropositive and one was HCMV-seronegative. The eight sequenced donors were randomly selected healthy volunteers, three men and five women.

Sequencing used an Illumina HiSeq 2000. 5'RACE template switching, by which a universal primer site and unique molecular identifiers were added, was used to make TCR beta cDNA libraries. cDNA synthesis was primed from the TCR beta constant segment, followed by two successive PCR amplification steps. The source study handled its data this way. MIGEC was used to demultiplex reads and group the reads by UMI, and MiTCR was used to assemble and quantify clonotypes. To exclude erroneous sequences, only TCR cDNA sequences supported by at least two reads were retained. The tcR package was used for downstream repertoire analysis, and clonotypes were matched across fractions by CDR3 nucleotide sequence plus V segment. VDJmatch was used to annotate antigen specificity against VDJdb, with one amino acid substitution in CDR3 allowed. Following TCRdb reprocessing, every CDR3 protein sequence forms one entry, and DNA is not provided. TCRdb's processing, not the study's, gives the V and J calls here. The sample's table covers about 460,000 distinct CDR3 sequences. The ten largest make up roughly 1.4% of the sample.

In the case of this clonotype: The target of this receptor is not known.

The CDR3 covers 15 residues, taking in both the cysteine and the phenylalanine. No DNA accompanies this entry. Summary of the overall study and its limitations: Those dominant clonotypes were again the most abundant among CD3+CD56-NKG2C+ cells in four donors, at roughly 28.3-60.1%. Whether the expanded NKG2C-expressing T cell clones were specific for HCMV antigens was left unclear. For about 6 donors, the dominant CD3+CD56+NKG2C+ clonotypes were among the top 10 CD8+ clonotypes and accounted for about 1.0-8% of CD8+ T cells.

HCMV serostatus was determined by detecting HCMV-specific IgG in serum with a commercial ELISA kit. Ficoll density gradient centrifugation was used to isolate peripheral blood mononuclear cells from blood. This clonotype was obtained from a woman between 45 and 60 years old in good health. Donor details come from another sample of the same person, matched by shared clones. The chain uses TRBV12-3 or TRBV12-4 and TRBJ2-5; TCRdb indicates TRBD1, and absent DNA this call remains unverified. Sequenced material: blood T cells: a sorted CD56 or NKG2C T cell subset, CD4+ or CD8+ T cells, or bulk PBMC T cells (not recorded which). The CDR3 loop reads CASRWGQLGSETQYF.